One and the same sample provided the 27 T cell receptor beta chains below, sequenced in a study of T cells in Graves' hyperthyroidism and ophthalmopathy. Amplification of TCR beta CDR3 regions used RNA as the template. HTBI primers were the set used in a first-round RT-PCR of the TCR CDR3. MiXCR, applied by TCRdb to the multiplex PCR reads, yields one record per CDR3 protein. This table has some 350,000 distinct CDR3 sequences, roughly 15% appearing once. Material for sequencing was blood. The receptors were sampled from a woman aged 55-75 years with Graves' ophthalmopathy.

This clonotype was seen more than once but under ten times. This chain uses TRBV19 with TRBJ2-1, with D perhaps given as TRBD1 or TRBD2 (5 bases each). V was cut by 7 bases and J by 0 bases, with 22 bases left in between. The germline CDR1 and CDR2 sequences are LNHDA and SQIVND (reference sequence). This CDR3 region has 18 residues. CDR3: CASTNPEGRRSSYNEQFF. The CDR3 DNA reads TGTGCCAGTACCAACCCCGAGGGGCGGAGGAGCTCCTACAATGAGCAGTTCTTC.

The table lists this clonotype with many counts. The CDR3 loop reads CSARGSGDFYEQYF. CDR3 sequence (DNA): TGCAGTGCTAGAGGTAGCGGAGATTTCTACGAGCAGTACTTC. V is TRBV20-1 and J is TRBJ2-7, with D perhaps matching TRBD2 (6 bases). The CDR3 length is 14 residues. The V end lost 1 base, the J end lost 3 bases, and 13 bases lay between the germline ends. Germline values: CDR1 DFQATT, CDR2 SNEGSKA (reference sequence).

Points on this clonotype: One base away lies a much larger clone, so this may be a sequencing read error. The CDR3 protein is CAGRTRSSYEQYF. DNA for the CDR3: TGTGCCGGCAGGACAAGAAGCTCCTACGAGCAGTACTTC. The chain couples TRBV28 to TRBJ2-7; TRBD1 is a possible D gene (5 bases). Germline CDR1 reads MDHEN; CDR2 reads SYDVKM. The length of the CDR3 is 13 residues.

This clonotype showed up just a few times. The junction departs from the called germline gene at one end, perhaps through a read error. The gene calls are TRBV7-8 and TRBJ2-5; D may be TRBD1 (5 bases). CDR1 is SGHVS, CDR2 FQNEAQ, per germline. The CDR3 has 14 amino acids. CDR3 loop: CVSSLAQGQETQYF. The CDR3 DNA follows: TGTGTCAGCAGCTTAGCCCAGGGACAAGAGACCCAGTACTTC.

This rearrangement joins TRBV25-1 to TRBJ2-3; 11 bases align to TRBD2. The CDR3 consists of 14 residues. From germline, CDR1 is MGHDK and CDR2 SYGVNS. The V segment lost 7 bases and the J segment 7 bases; nucleotides outside the gene matches: 7. The CDR3 loop reads CASNLAGGLYTQYF. The CDR3 bases are TGTGCCAGCAATTTAGCGGGAGGGCTATATACGCAGTATTTT.

This clonotype was recorded a few times. The chain has TRBV6-5 and TRBJ1-4; the D is unclear. The V end was cut by 1 base, the J end by 0 bases, with 15 bases between. The germline V gene encodes CDR1 MNHEY and CDR2 SVGAGI. The CDR3 has 18 amino acids. The CDR3 DNA reads TGTGCCAGCAGTTACTTAAGCCCGCTGGACGCAACTAATGAAAAACTGTTTTTT. This sequence encodes CASSYLSPLDATNEKLFF.

In this sample, this clonotype turned up many times. The chain employs TRBV5-8 and TRBJ2-3; the match to TRBD1 covers 12 bases. The CDR3 consists of 16 residues. Germline assignment: CDR1 SGHTS and CDR2 YDEGEE. V lost 4 bases, J lost 3 bases, and 6 bases stayed unmatched. Here the CDR3 reads CASSGGTGGMTDTQYF. CDR3 coding DNA: TGTGCCAGCAGCGGGGGGACAGGGGGCATGACAGATACGCAGTATTTT. Supplemented by reference TRBV5-8 and TRBJ2-3, the full variable domain reads EAGVTQSPTHLIKTRGQQATLRCSPISGHTSVYWYQQALGLGLQFLLWYDEGEERNRGNFPPRFSGRQFPNYSSELNVNALELEDSALYLCASSGGTGGMTDTQYFGPGTRLTVL.

This clonotype was found many times. The chain links TRBV2 to TRBJ2-3; D is perhaps TRBD2 (5 bases). This CDR3 is 13 amino acids long. Germline assignment: CDR1 SNHLY and CDR2 FYNNEI. The ends were cut back, 11 bases at V and 6 bases at J, with 18 bases in the middle. Here the CDR3 reads CAGGSRGSDTQYF. The CDR3 region has the DNA TGTGCCGGAGGTTCCAGAGGGAGTGATACGCAGTATTTT.

This clonotype was counted many times. V gene TRBV20-1 combines with J gene TRBJ2-1; tentatively, D is TRBD1 (6 bases). V lost 3 bases, J lost 7 bases, and 16 bases lay in between. This CDR3 is built from 14 residues. Germline loops: CDR1 DFQATT, CDR2 SNEGSKA (reference sequence). In DNA, the CDR3 is TGCAGTGCTAGGGCACCGGCTCAGGGGAATGAGCAGTTCTTC. Encoded protein: CSARAPAQGNEQFF.

The V call is TRBV19, the J call TRBJ1-1; 8 bases align to TRBD1. This CDR3 comprises 15 residues. V trimming: 0 bases; J trimming: 1 base; junction bases outside the gene matches: 1. Germline V lookup: CDR1 LNHDA, CDR2 SQIVND (reference sequence). CDR3 in DNA: TGTGCCAGTAGTATAGATACAGGGGGGAACACTGAAGCTTTCTTT. Amino acids: CASSIDTGGNTEAFF.

This clonotype was picked up many times. The rearrangement uses TRBV2 and TRBJ1-2; 9 nucleotides align to TRBD1. Trimming removed 6 bases from V and 7 bases from J; junction bases left unmatched: 9. Germline V gene data show CDR1 as SNHLY and CDR2 as FYNNEI. The CDR3 runs 14 residues. In DNA, the CDR3 is TGTGCCAGCAGCCTGGACAGGGGCGGCCGTGGCTACACCTTC. Amino acid sequence: CASSLDRGGRGYTF.

The gene calls are TRBV20-1 and TRBJ2-1, with 7 bases aligning to TRBD2. The trim removed 5 bases at V and 15 bases at J, leaving 16 bases unmatched. Germline-derived CDR1 and CDR2 are DFQATT and SNEGSKA (reference sequence). The CDR3 sequence is 13 residues long. In nucleotides, the CDR3 is TGCAGTGCTCTAGCGCCCGGGGGGTCGGTGGTGTTCTTC. This encodes CSALAPGGSVVFF.

This clonotype was seen many times. The V gene is TRBV2, the J gene TRBJ2-1; maybe TRBD2 (7 bases). The V gene lost 7 bases and the J gene lost 7 bases, with 14 bases spanning the gap. CDR1 SNHLY and CDR2 FYNNEI come from the germline V gene. The CDR3 is 13 amino acids. The CDR3 DNA sequence: TGTGCCAGCAAGGGGGGGCCTGGGAATGAGCAGTTCTTC. Protein sequence: CASKGGPGNEQFF.

For this clonotype: With a much larger clone just one base away, this may be a read error. The rearrangement joins TRBV11-2 to TRBJ2-7, with unresolved D. The germline V gene encodes CDR1 SGHAT and CDR2 FQNNGV. The CDR3 extends over 13 amino acids. The V gene lost 7 bases and the J gene lost 2 bases, with 12 bases spanning the gap. CDR3 loop: CASNLVRTYEQYF. The CDR3 coding sequence is TGTGCCAGCAACTTGGTCAGAACCTACGAGCAGTACTTC.

This rearrangement joins TRBV28 to TRBJ2-5; D call uncertain. Deletions cut 3 bases from V and 12 bases from J, with 14 bases between. Looked up from germline, CDR1 is MDHEN and CDR2 is SYDVKM. There are 12 residues in the CDR3. This chain's CDR3 is CASSFPTRREYF. CDR3 coding DNA: TGTGCCAGCAGTTTCCCTACTCGCCGGGAGTACTTC.

The chain recombines TRBV2 with TRBJ2-1; 8 bases line up with TRBD2. J lost 2 bases, V lost 5 bases, and 11 bases had no gene match. The CDR3 covers 17 residues. The germline V gene has CDR1 SNHLY and CDR2 FYNNEI. The CDR3 is CASSLTAGGPAYNEQFF. DNA of the CDR3: TGTGCCAGCAGTTTAACGGCGGGAGGTCCTGCCTACAATGAGCAGTTCTTC.

This clonotype has a count of ten or more. The chain has TRBV30 and TRBJ1-3; no firm D call. Trimming cost V 3 bases and J 0 bases, with 3 bases left between them. CDR1 and CDR2 from the germline V gene are GTSNPN and SVGIG (reference sequence). The length of the CDR3 is 12 residues. Here the CDR3 reads CAWRSSGNTIYF. Here the CDR3 DNA reads TGTGCCTGGAGATCCTCTGGAAACACCATATATTTT.

This clonotype was seen a few times. The chain uses TRBV5-1 and TRBJ2-2; D might be TRBD1 (5 bases). CDR1 is SGHRS and CDR2 is YFSETQ in the germline V gene. V lost 0 bases, J lost 1 base, and 7 bases lay in between. The CDR3 length is 15 residues. The CDR3, as DNA: TGCGCCAGCAGCTTGGCCGGACAGAACACCGGGGAGCTGTTTTTT. Amino acid sequence: CASSLAGQNTGELFF.

A few counts support this clonotype. This rearrangement joins TRBV20-1 to TRBJ2-7; 7 bases are shared with TRBD2. Germline V gene lookup returns CDR1 DFQATT and CDR2 SNEGSKA (reference sequence). This CDR3 region has 15 residues. CDR3 bases: TGCAGCGCGCTCTTTCCGGCTAGCGGCCCCTACGAGCAGTACTTC. Protein product: CSALFPASGPYEQYF.

This clonotype was observed many times. This chain links TRBV2 with TRBJ1-2, with 9 bases that match TRBD1. This CDR3 is 16 amino acids long. The germline V gene encodes CDR1 SNHLY and CDR2 FYNNEI. Trimming removed 6 bases from V and 4 bases from J; junction bases left unmatched: 12. For the CDR3, the DNA is TGTGCCAGCAGAGCCTCCGACAGGGGGGTTACCTATGGCTACACCTTC. As protein: CASRASDRGVTYGYTF.

In its sample, this clonotype was seen many times. The CDR3 protein is CASSWDRRSPLHF. CDR3 nucleotides: TGTGCCAGCAGTTGGGACCGACGGTCACCCCTCCACTTT. The chain combines TRBV27 with TRBJ1-6; D is possibly TRBD1 (5 bases). CDR1 MNHEY and CDR2 SMNVEV come from the germline V gene (reference sequence). The CDR3 contains 13 residues. Trimming shortened V by 4 bases and J by 10 bases, and 11 bases separated the two germline ends.

Ten or more counts support this clonotype. The chain recombines TRBV5-1 with TRBJ1-1; D gene ambiguous. Per germline, CDR1 SGHRS and CDR2 YFSETQ. This CDR3 comprises 14 residues. Trimming took off 4 bases at V and 8 bases at J, with 18 bases between the two ends. For the CDR3, the DNA is TGCGCCAGCAGCCCAGCGGGCCGGTTAACGGAAGCTTTCTTT. It yields the protein CASSPAGRLTEAFF.

The sample holds many counts of this clonotype. The chain uses TRBV2 and TRBJ2-2; 8 bases match TRBD1. The J segment lost 1 base and the V segment lost 6 bases, leaving 4 bases of the junction unmatched. The CDR3 contains 15 residues. Germline CDR1 and CDR2: SNHLY and FYNNEI. This CDR3 reads CASRATGGNTGELFF. CDR3 nucleotides: TGTGCCAGCAGGGCAACAGGGGGGAACACCGGGGAGCTGTTTTTT.

The chain employs TRBV6-2 or TRBV6-3 and TRBJ1-6; possibly TRBD1 for D (6 bases). This CDR3 has 15 residues. Trimming removed 6 bases from V and 9 bases from J, with 18 bases in between. The germline gives CDR1 MNHEY, CDR2 SVGEGT. The CDR3 nucleotides are TGTGCCAGCAGACCCCTACAGGGTATTGCTTCACCCCTCCACTTT. Translating it yields CASRPLQGIASPLHF.

This clonotype was observed a few times. This sequence joins TRBV5-1 and TRBJ2-2, with a possible D match to TRBD1 (6 bases). Trimming removed 0 bases at V and 9 bases at J, with 12 bases between. From germline, CDR1 is SGHRS and CDR2 YFSETQ. The CDR3 spans 14 residues. CDR3 nucleotide sequence: TGCGCCAGCAGCTTGGGCACAGGGACCAGGGAGCTGTTTTTT. Residues: CASSLGTGTRELFF.

The CDR3 DNA is TGCGCCAGCAGTGAGTCGAACAGCTATCAGCCCCAGCATTTT. It yields the protein CASSESNSYQPQHF. The chain has TRBV10-2 and TRBJ1-5; unclear D gene. The V gene's germline CDR1 is WSHSY and CDR2 SAAADI. Trimming removed 0 bases at V and 5 bases at J, with 8 bases between. CDR3 length: 14 amino acids.

The rearrangement joins TRBV24-1 to TRBJ1-2, with a possible D match to TRBD1 (5 bases). Trimming left V 3 bases short and J 9 bases short, with 16 bases between. This CDR3 contains 14 residues. The germline V gene encodes CDR1 KGHDR and CDR2 SFDVKD. In nucleotides, the CDR3 is TGTGCCACCAGTGATGACGGGACTTACGGCCGCTACACCTTC. Encoded protein: CATSDDGTYGRYTF.